Following are 25 T cell receptor beta chains from one sample sequenced in a study of blood T cell repertoires in COVID-19. TCRdb's copy holds only in-frame clones and misses some; the assay was immunoSEQ multiplex PCR. The sample shows approximately 170,000 clones, approximately 82% of them seen only once. Sequencing used peripheral blood. The source is a woman of 80 years or more with active or convalescent COVID-19.

V and J are TRBV5-1 and TRBJ2-3; 7 bases agree with TRBD1. The germline gives CDR1 SGHRS, CDR2 YFSETQ. The CDR3 spans 15 residues. J was trimmed by 2 bases and V by 0 bases; bases with no gene match: 3. CDR3 sequence reads: CASSLDTGDTDTQYF. CDR3 bases: TGCGCCAGCAGCTTGGATACAGGGGACACAGATACGCAGTATTTT.

V is TRBV6-6 and J is TRBJ1-2; 7 nucleotides line up with TRBD1. Germline CDR1 MNHNY, CDR2 SVGAGI (reference sequence). The CDR3 spans 15 residues. Losses at the gene ends were 1 base for V and 0 bases for J; bases not matched to a gene: 2. CDR3 amino acids: CASSYYRGSNYGYTF. In DNA, the CDR3 is TGTGCCAGCAGTTACTACAGGGGTTCTAACTATGGCTACACCTTC.

The gene calls are TRBV30 and TRBJ1-1; D is possibly TRBD1 (6 bases). The CDR3 covers 13 residues. In germline, CDR1 is GTSNPN, CDR2 SVGIG (reference sequence). V was pared by 3 bases and J by 3 bases, with 11 bases between. The CDR3 loop is CAWSNRDDTEAFF. The CDR3 DNA sequence: TGTGCCTGGAGCAACAGGGATGACACTGAAGCTTTCTTT.

The chain has TRBV7-3 and TRBJ2-1; 7 bases map to TRBD2. V trimming: 2 bases; J trimming: 4 bases; junction bases outside the gene matches: 14. Germline V gene sequence: CDR1 SGHTA, CDR2 FQGTGA. The CDR3 has 18 amino acids. The CDR3 DNA reads TGTGCCAGCAGCTTAGTTGGTGGGAGGGCCACTAGTTACAATGAGCAGTTCTTC. This encodes CASSLVGGRATSYNEQFF.

The CDR3 sequence: CATSSKGGEDTEAFF. For the CDR3, the DNA is TGTGCCACCAGCTCAAAGGGGGGGGAGGACACTGAAGCTTTCTTT. The chain uses TRBV15 and TRBJ1-1, with D possibly being TRBD1 (6 bases). The germline V gene encodes CDR1 LNHNV and CDR2 YYDKDF (reference sequence). The CDR3 totals 15 residues. Trimming shortened V by 5 bases and J by 3 bases, and 16 bases separated the two germline ends.

To note about this clone: Relative to the germline gene, one junction end is altered; a read error may explain this. This rearrangement joins TRBV11-2 to TRBJ1-1, with D possibly being TRBD1 (5 bases). This CDR3 region has 12 residues. From germline, CDR1 is SGHAT and CDR2 FQNNGV. The CDR3 DNA is TGTGCCAGCAGCTCGCGGGGCACCCGCGCGGTCTTT. The encoded protein is CASSSRGTRAVF.

As regards this clone: Sequence at one end of the junction differs from germline and may be a read error. The chain has TRBV15 and TRBJ1-4, with 9 nucleotides matching TRBD1. The CDR3 is 15 residues long. The germline V gene encodes CDR1 LNHNV and CDR2 YYDKDF (reference sequence). The CDR3 here is CATRRAGSGQGKLFF. The CDR3 DNA follows: TGTGCCACCAGAAGAGCAGGGTCGGGACAGGGAAAGCTGTTTTTT.

V gene TRBV9 combines with J gene TRBJ1-1, with D possibly TRBD1 on 5 matching bases. The germline V gene has CDR1 SGDLS and CDR2 YYNGEE. Trimming took 0 bases from V and 6 from J, leaving 12 bases between them. This CDR3 region has 14 residues. The CDR3 region has the DNA TGTGCCAGCAGCGTAGATGGGGCTGAGGCTGAAGCTTTCTTT. It codes for CASSVDGAEAEAFF.

This chain joins TRBV27 and TRBJ1-2; D uncertain. Between the trimmed V and J ends, which lost 2 bases and 3 bases, there was a span of 7 bases. The CDR3 consists of 13 residues. From germline, CDR1 is MNHEY and CDR2 SMNVEV (reference sequence). The DNA for the CDR3 is TGTGCCAGCAGTTTAGCGGGTTACTATGGCTACACCTTC. Its protein is CASSLAGYYGYTF.

The V and J genes are TRBV2 and TRBJ1-1, with unresolved D. The length of the CDR3 is 15 residues. Trimming left V 1 base short and J 7 bases short, with 16 bases between. Per the germline V gene, CDR1 is SNHLY and CDR2 is FYNNEI. The CDR3 is CASSEGARRELEAFF. The CDR3 nucleotides read TGTGCCAGCAGTGAAGGCGCCCGACGGGAGCTTGAAGCTTTCTTT.

The chain joins TRBV25-1 to TRBJ2-3; TRBD2 aligns across 10 bases. Trimming at V came to 3 bases and at J to 4 bases, leaving 7 bases not matched to a gene. Per germline, CDR1 MGHDK and CDR2 SYGVNS. The CDR3 runs to 16 residues. CDR3 nucleotide sequence: TGTGCCAGCAGTGAGTCCCTAGCGGGAGCCGCAGATACGCAGTATTTT. Encoded protein: CASSESLAGAADTQYF. The full variable domain, with the rest looked up from reference TRBV25-1 and TRBJ2-3, is EADIYQTPRYLVIGTGKKITLECSQTMGHDKMYWYQQDPGMELHLIHYSYGVNSTEKGDLSSESTVSRIRTEHFPLTLESARPSHTSQYLCASSESLAGAADTQYFGPGTRLTVL.

The chain carries TRBV19 and TRBJ1-5; D gene uncertain. The CDR3 contains 15 residues. Germline lookup yields CDR1 LNHDA and CDR2 SQIVND (reference sequence). Trimming removed 9 bases at V and 4 bases at J, with 19 bases between. In nucleotides, the CDR3 is TGTGCCAGCACCGGGATAACGAAATTTAATCAGCCCCAGCATTTT. Protein: CASTGITKFNQPQHF.

The rearrangement links TRBV3-1 (or the pseudogene TRBV3-2) to TRBJ1-1; TRBD1 is a possible D gene (5 bases). The CDR3 is 11 amino acids. Germline assignment: CDR1 LGHDT and CDR2 YNNKEL (reference sequence). V dropped 6 bases and J dropped 7 bases, with 9 bases sitting between them. CDR3 in DNA: TGTGCCAGCAGGACAGACAGTGAAGCTTTCTTT. Translation gives CASRTDSEAFF.

This clone was observed once. The gene calls are TRBV11-2 and TRBJ2-1, with 11 bases matching TRBD2. Germline loops: CDR1 SGHAT, CDR2 FQNNGV. V was pared by 5 bases and J by 4 bases, with 10 bases of the junction left unmatched. This CDR3 is 17 amino acids long. Written as DNA, the CDR3 is TGTGCCAGCAGCCAGGGGACTAGCGGAACTATTTACAATGAGCAGTTCTTC. Translation: CASSQGTSGTIYNEQFF.

The chain carries TRBV25-1 and TRBJ2-5, with 7 bases aligning to TRBD1. The CDR3 has 15 amino acids. V shed 2 bases and J 4 bases; nucleotides not matched to a gene: 7. Germline assignment: CDR1 MGHDK and CDR2 SYGVNS. CDR3 nucleotide sequence: TGTGCCAGCAGTGAAGTGGGACAGACGGGAGAGACCCAGTACTTC. It translates to CASSEVGQTGETQYF.

The V gene is TRBV11-2, the J gene TRBJ1-2; D call uncertain. V was clipped by 5 bases and J by 1 base, with 8 bases between them. The germline V gene has CDR1 SGHAT and CDR2 FQNNGV. This CDR3 has 13 residues. For the CDR3, the DNA is TGTGCCAGCAGCCCCGGTGTTAACTATGGCTACACCTTC. Protein: CASSPGVNYGYTF.

This chain uses TRBV5-1 with TRBJ2-1; weak D call: TRBD1 (5 bases). Germline lookup yields CDR1 SGHRS and CDR2 YFSETQ. Trimming shortened V by 4 bases and J by 6 bases, and 11 bases separated the two germline ends. CDR3 length: 13 residues. CDR3 coding DNA: TGCGCCAGCAGCGACAGTCCGGGCAATGAGCAGTTCTTC. Translation: CASSDSPGNEQFF. Combining the CDR3 with reference TRBV5-1 and TRBJ2-1 gives the whole variable domain KAGVTQTPRYLIKTRGQQVTLSCSPISGHRSVSWYQQTPGQGLQFLFEYFSETQRNKGNFPGRFSGRQFSNSRSEMNVSTLELGDSALYLCASSDSPGNEQFFGPGTRLTVL.

The rearrangement uses TRBV5-1 and TRBJ2-1; D ambiguous. V gave up 0 bases and J gave up 5 bases, with 3 bases separating them. Germline CDR1 and CDR2: SGHRS and YFSETQ. This CDR3 has 12 amino acids. The CDR3 coding sequence is TGCGCCAGCAGCTTGGCGGACAATGAGCAGTTCTTC. Protein product: CASSLADNEQFF.

The chain combines TRBV28 with TRBJ2-3, with TRBD2 identical over 9 bases. The CDR3 is 18 amino acids. J was trimmed by 2 bases and V by 5 bases; bases with no gene match: 14. Germline V gene lookup returns CDR1 MDHEN and CDR2 SYDVKM. The CDR3 here is CASSLPLKLAGDTDTQYF. CDR3 nucleotide sequence: TGTGCCAGCAGTCTCCCTCTCAAGTTAGCGGGAGACACAGATACGCAGTATTTT.

The V gene is TRBV12-3 or TRBV12-4, the J gene TRBJ1-5; TRBD1 might be the D (6 bases). Trimming shortened V by 4 bases and J by 6 bases, and 10 bases separated the two germline ends. The CDR3 totals 13 residues. The CDR3 reads CASSSQGLQPQHF. The CDR3 nucleotides read TGTGCCAGCAGTTCACAGGGCCTTCAGCCCCAGCATTTT.

V usage is TRBV28 and J usage is TRBJ2-4; 9 bases are shared with TRBD2. The CDR3 covers 15 residues. Trimming took 2 bases from V and 5 from J; bases not matched to a gene: 4. The germline gives CDR1 MDHEN, CDR2 SYDVKM. The CDR3 DNA sequence: TGTGCCAGCAGTTTAAGGTGGACTAGCGAAAACATTCAGTACTTC. Amino acid sequence: CASSLRWTSENIQYF.

The chain carries TRBV7-8 and TRBJ1-6; no reliable D call. Germline values: CDR1 SGHVS, CDR2 FQNEAQ. The length of the CDR3 is 15 residues. Trimming shortened V by 5 bases and J by 8 bases, and 16 bases separated the two germline ends. The CDR3 DNA is TGTGCCAGCAGCCCAGCCGGCACAGCATATTCACCCCTCCACTTT. It is translated as CASSPAGTAYSPLHF.

The chain has TRBV28 and TRBJ1-5, with D possibly matching TRBD1 (6 bases). CDR1 and CDR2 (germline): MDHEN, SYDVKM. The CDR3 is 14 residues long. V was trimmed by 3 bases and J by 3 bases, leaving 9 bases between them. The CDR3, as DNA: TGTGCCAGCAGTTTGGACAGTTACAATCAGCCCCAGCATTTT. Amino acids: CASSLDSYNQPQHF.

V usage is TRBV4-1 and J usage is TRBJ2-1; 9 bases are shared with TRBD2. This CDR3 is 15 amino acids long. V dropped 2 bases and J dropped 9; count of bases not matched to a gene: 8. Germline CDR1 MGHRA, CDR2 YSYEKL. The CDR3 DNA sequence: TGCGCCAGCAGCCAACATCCTAGCGGGATCGTTGAGCAGTTCTTC. Amino acids: CASSQHPSGIVEQFF.

The chain recombines TRBV12-1 with TRBJ1-1. TRBV12-1 is tagged as a pseudogene. CDR3 length: 20 residues. This CDR3 is CASKFLLGSCVWGVCTEAFF. CDR3 DNA: TGTGCCAGCAAGTTTCTCCTTGGCTCTTGCGTCTGGGGGGTGTGCACTGAAGCTTTCTTT.